Below, 9 T cell receptor beta chains from the same sample are listed, as sequenced in a study of T-cell memory formation after mild COVID-19. TCRdb re-called the 5' RACE reads through MiXCR, storing one row per CDR3 protein. The profile shows tens of thousands of distinct CDR3 sequences, about 13% of them singletons. Sequencing was carried out using PBMCs or a T cell subset sorted from them (not recorded which). These receptors originate from an adult woman who had mild COVID-19 (a few samples of this study predate the infection). Cell type and time point are not known.

The gene calls are TRBV6-5 and TRBJ1-2; weak D call: TRBD1 (6 bases). This CDR3 contains 16 residues. Germline-derived CDR1 and CDR2 are MNHEY and SVGAGI. Trimming removed 5 bases from V and 4 bases from J, with 20 bases in between. The CDR3 region has the DNA TGTGCCAGCAGTCCACAAATCCTCAGGGGTGGCTATGGCTACACCTTC. It specifies CASSPQILRGGYGYTF.

This clonotype occurred many times. The chain uses TRBV6-5 and TRBJ1-5; possibly TRBD1 for D (6 bases). Trimming pared 6 bases from V and 6 bases from J, leaving 15 bases between. The germline gives CDR1 MNHEY, CDR2 SVGAGI. The CDR3 spans 14 residues. As DNA, the CDR3 is TGTGCCAGCAGACCTAAAACAGGGATTCAGCCCCAGCATTTT. As protein: CASRPKTGIQPQHF.

This clonotype was counted a few times. This chain links TRBV4-1 with TRBJ1-1; D is perhaps TRBD1 (6 bases). The CDR3 has 14 residues. Per the germline V gene, CDR1 is MGHRA and CDR2 is YSYEKL. V lost 2 bases and J 5 bases, leaving 12 bases between the germline ends. The CDR3 protein is CASSQTTGLTEAFF. DNA of the CDR3: TGCGCCAGCAGCCAAACTACAGGGCTGACTGAAGCTTTCTTT.

This clonotype showed up just a few times. The genes are TRBV6-5 and TRBJ2-1; 9 positions agree with TRBD2. This CDR3 comprises 15 residues. CDR1 is MNHEY and CDR2 is SVGAGI in the germline V gene. The trim removed 6 bases at V and 1 base at J, leaving 4 bases unmatched. CDR3: CASRPLAGSYNEQFF. The CDR3, as DNA: TGTGCCAGCAGGCCTCTAGCGGGATCCTACAATGAGCAGTTCTTC.

The V and J genes are TRBV13 and TRBJ2-2; D is unclear. Looked up from germline, CDR1 is PRHDT and CDR2 is FYEKMQ (reference sequence). Trimming stripped 2 bases from V and 5 bases from J, with 12 bases between. The CDR3 is 15 residues long. The CDR3 coding sequence is TGTGCCAGCAGCTTAAGGTCCTGGTCGACCGGGGAGCTGTTTTTT. Amino acid sequence: CASSLRSWSTGELFF. The complete variable domain, with remaining parts taken from reference TRBV13 and TRBJ2-2, reads AAGVIQSPRHLIKEKRETATLKCYPIPRHDTVYWYQQGPGQDPQFLISFYEKMQSDKGSIPDRFSAQQFSDYHSELNMSSLELGDSALYFCASSLRSWSTGELFFGEGSRLTVL.

J is TRBJ2-2 and V is TRBV18; 8 bases fit TRBD1. V lost 3 bases, J lost 3 bases, and 6 bases stayed unmatched. The CDR3 has 16 residues. CDR1 is KGHSH and CDR2 is LQKENI in the germline V gene. CDR3 nucleotide sequence: TGTGCCAGCTCACCCCTGGACAGGGTGGACACCGGGGAGCTGTTTTTT. This gives the protein CASSPLDRVDTGELFF.

This clonotype has only a few counts. V and J are TRBV18 and TRBJ1-3, with 7 bases lining up with TRBD1. CDR1 KGHSH and CDR2 LQKENI come from the germline V gene. J lost 0 bases, V lost 6 bases, and 11 bases had no gene match. The CDR3 covers 17 residues. This CDR3 reads CASSLDRQMFSGNTIYF. The CDR3 DNA reads as TGTGCCAGCTCCTTGGACAGGCAGATGTTCTCTGGAAACACCATATATTTT.

The rearrangement uses TRBV4-2 and TRBJ2-7, with unresolved D. The CDR3 runs to 13 residues. The V gene's germline CDR1 is LGHNA and CDR2 YNFKEQ. V gave up 0 bases and J gave up 4 bases, with 7 bases separating them. DNA for the CDR3: TGTGCCAGCAGCCAAGATGATCGTTACGAGCAGTACTTC. This sequence encodes CASSQDDRYEQYF.

This clonotype turned up a few times. CDR3 sequence: CSVVTSGGNEQFF. The CDR3 DNA reads TGCAGCGTCGTGACTAGTGGCGGTAATGAGCAGTTCTTC. The chain is built from TRBV29-1 and TRBJ2-1; D might be TRBD2 (6 bases). CDR3 length: 13 amino acids. Trimming shortened V by 6 bases and J by 7 bases, and 16 bases separated the two germline ends. Germline assignment: CDR1 SQVTM and CDR2 ANQGSEA.